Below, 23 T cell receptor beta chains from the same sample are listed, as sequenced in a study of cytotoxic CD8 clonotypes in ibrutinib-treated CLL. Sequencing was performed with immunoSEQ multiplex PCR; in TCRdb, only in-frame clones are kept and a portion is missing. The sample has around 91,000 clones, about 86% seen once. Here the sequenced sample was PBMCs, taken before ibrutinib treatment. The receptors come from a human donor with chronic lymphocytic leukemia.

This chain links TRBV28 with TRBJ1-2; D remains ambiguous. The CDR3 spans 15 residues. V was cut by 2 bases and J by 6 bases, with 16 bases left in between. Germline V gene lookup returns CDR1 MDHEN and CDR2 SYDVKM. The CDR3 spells CASSLGSYSGNGYTF. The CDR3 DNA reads TGTGCCAGCAGTTTAGGATCTTATTCGGGAAATGGCTACACCTTC.

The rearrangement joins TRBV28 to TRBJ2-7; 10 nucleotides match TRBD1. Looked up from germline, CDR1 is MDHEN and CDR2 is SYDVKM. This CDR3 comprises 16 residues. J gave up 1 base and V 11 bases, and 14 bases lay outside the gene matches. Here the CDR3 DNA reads TGTGCCTCAATAAAACCGGGACAGGGGAAATCCTACGAGCAGTACTTC. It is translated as CASIKPGQGKSYEQYF.

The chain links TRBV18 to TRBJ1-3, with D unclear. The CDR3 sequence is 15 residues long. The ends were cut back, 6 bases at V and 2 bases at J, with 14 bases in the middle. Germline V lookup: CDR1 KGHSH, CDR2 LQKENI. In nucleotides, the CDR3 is TGTGCCAGCTCGCCCGGACGGAAGACTGGAAACACCATATATTTT. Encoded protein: CASSPGRKTGNTIYF.

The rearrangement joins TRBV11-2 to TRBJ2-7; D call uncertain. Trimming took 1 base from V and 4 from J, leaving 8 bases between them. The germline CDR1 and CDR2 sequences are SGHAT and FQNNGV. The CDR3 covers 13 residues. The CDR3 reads CASSLVARYEQYF. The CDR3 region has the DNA TGTGCCAGCAGCTTAGTAGCCCGTTACGAGCAGTACTTC.

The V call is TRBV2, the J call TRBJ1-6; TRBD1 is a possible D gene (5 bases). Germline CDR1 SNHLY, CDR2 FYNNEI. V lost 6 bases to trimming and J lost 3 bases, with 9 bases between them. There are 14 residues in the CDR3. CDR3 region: CASRGTDYNSPLHF. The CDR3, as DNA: TGTGCCAGCAGGGGGACGGACTATAATTCACCCCTCCACTTT.

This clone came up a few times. CDR3 amino acids: CASSQFYEQYF. Here the CDR3 DNA reads TGCGCCAGCAGCCAATTCTACGAGCAGTACTTC. This rearrangement joins TRBV4-1 to TRBJ2-7; D ambiguous. The CDR3 sequence is 11 residues long. Germline assignment: CDR1 MGHRA and CDR2 YSYEKL. The V end was cut by 2 bases, the J end by 3 bases, with 2 bases between.

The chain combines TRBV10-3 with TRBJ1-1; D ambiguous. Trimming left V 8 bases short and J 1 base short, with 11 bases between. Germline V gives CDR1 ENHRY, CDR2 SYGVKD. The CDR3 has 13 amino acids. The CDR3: CAIRSTGNTEAFF. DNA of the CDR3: TGTGCCATCCGATCCACTGGGAACACTGAAGCTTTCTTT.

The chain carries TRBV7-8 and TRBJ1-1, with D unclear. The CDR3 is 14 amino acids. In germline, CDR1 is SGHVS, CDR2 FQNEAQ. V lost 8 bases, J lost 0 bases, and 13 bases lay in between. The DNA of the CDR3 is TGTGCCAGCGCCAGGAGTAGGCTGAACACTGAAGCTTTCTTT. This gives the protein CASARSRLNTEAFF. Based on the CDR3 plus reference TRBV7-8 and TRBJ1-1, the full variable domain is GAGVSQSPRYKVAKRGQDVALRCDPISGHVSLFWYQQALGQGPEFLTYFQNEAQLDKSGLPSDRFFAERPEGSVSTLKIQRTQQEDSAVYLCASARSRLNTEAFFGQGTRLTVV.

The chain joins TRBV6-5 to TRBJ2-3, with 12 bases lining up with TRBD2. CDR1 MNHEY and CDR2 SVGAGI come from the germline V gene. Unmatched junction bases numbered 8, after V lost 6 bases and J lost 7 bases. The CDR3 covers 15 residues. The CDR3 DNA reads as TGTGCCAGCAGCCCTACTAGCGGGAGGCACCATACGCAGTATTTT. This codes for CASSPTSGRHHTQYF.

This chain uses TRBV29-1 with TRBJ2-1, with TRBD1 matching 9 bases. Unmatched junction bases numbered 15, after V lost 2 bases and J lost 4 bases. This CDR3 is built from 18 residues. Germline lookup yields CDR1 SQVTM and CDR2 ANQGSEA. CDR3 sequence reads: CSVELRGQGPFLYNEQFF. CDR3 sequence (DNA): TGCAGCGTTGAACTACGAGGACAGGGGCCTTTCCTTTACAATGAGCAGTTCTTC.

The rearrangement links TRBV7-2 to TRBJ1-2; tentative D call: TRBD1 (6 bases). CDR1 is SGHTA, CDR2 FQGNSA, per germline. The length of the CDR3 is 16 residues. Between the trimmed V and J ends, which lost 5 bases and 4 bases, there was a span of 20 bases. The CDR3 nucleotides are TGTGCCAGCAGCCCCGGACGGATAGGAGGGGGCTATGGCTACACCTTC. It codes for CASSPGRIGGGYGYTF.

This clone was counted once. The chain's CDR3 is CSVGQVSTEAFF. Written as DNA, the CDR3 is TGCAGCGTTGGACAGGTTTCCACTGAAGCTTTCTTT. V and J are TRBV29-1 and TRBJ1-1; maybe TRBD1 (6 bases). Trimming took 4 bases from V and 4 from J, leaving 10 bases between them. CDR1 and CDR2 from the germline V gene are SQVTM and ANQGSEA. This CDR3 has 12 residues.

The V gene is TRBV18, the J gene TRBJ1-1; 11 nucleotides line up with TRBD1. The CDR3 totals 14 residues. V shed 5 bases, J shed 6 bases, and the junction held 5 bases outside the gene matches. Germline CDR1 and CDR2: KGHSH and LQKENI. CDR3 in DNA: TGTGCCAGCTCAGTGGACAGGGGGCCCGCTGAAGCTTTCTTT. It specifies CASSVDRGPAEAFF.

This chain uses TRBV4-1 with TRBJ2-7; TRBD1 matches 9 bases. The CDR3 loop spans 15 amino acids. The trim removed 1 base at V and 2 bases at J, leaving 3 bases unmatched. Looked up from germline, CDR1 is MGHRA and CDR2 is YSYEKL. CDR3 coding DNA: TGCGCCAGCAGCCAAGGGAGGACAGGGGCCTACGAGCAGTACTTC. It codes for CASSQGRTGAYEQYF.

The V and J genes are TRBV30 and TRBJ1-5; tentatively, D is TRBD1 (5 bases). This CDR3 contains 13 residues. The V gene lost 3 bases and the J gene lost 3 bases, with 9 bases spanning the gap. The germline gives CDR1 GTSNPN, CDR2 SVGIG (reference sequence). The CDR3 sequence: CAWSGGINQPQHF. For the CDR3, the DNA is TGTGCCTGGAGCGGGGGGATCAATCAGCCCCAGCATTTT.

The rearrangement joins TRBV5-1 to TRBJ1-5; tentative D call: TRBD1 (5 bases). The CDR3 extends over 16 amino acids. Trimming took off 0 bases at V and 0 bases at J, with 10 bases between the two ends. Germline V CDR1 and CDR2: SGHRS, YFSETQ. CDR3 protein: CASSLDPQGSNQPQHF. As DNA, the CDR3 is TGCGCCAGCAGCTTGGACCCCCAGGGTAGCAATCAGCCCCAGCATTTT.

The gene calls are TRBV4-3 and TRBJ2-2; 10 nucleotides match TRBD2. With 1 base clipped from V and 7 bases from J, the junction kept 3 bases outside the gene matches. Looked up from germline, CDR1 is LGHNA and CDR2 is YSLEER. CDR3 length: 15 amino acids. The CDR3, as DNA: TGCGCCAGCAGCCAAGGACTAGCGGGTGGCGGGGAGCTGTTTTTT. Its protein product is CASSQGLAGGGELFF.

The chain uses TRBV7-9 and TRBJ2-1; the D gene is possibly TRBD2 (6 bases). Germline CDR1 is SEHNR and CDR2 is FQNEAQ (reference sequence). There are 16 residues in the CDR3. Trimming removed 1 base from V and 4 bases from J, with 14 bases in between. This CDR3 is CASSLDWRDFYNEQFF. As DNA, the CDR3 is TGTGCCAGCAGCTTAGATTGGCGGGACTTTTACAATGAGCAGTTCTTC.

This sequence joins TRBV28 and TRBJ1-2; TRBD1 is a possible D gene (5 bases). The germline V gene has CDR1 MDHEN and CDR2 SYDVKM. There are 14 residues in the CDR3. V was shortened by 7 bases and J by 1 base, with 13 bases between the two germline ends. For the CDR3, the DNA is TGTGCCAGCAAGAAGCTCAGGGTTAACTATGGCTACACCTTC. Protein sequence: CASKKLRVNYGYTF.

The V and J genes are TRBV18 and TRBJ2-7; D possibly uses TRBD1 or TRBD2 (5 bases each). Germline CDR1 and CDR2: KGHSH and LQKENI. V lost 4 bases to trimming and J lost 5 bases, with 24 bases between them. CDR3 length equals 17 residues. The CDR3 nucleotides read TGTGCCAGCTCACGACTCGGTTTGACGAGGGGTTCGAACGAGCAGTACTTC. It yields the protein CASSRLGLTRGSNEQYF.

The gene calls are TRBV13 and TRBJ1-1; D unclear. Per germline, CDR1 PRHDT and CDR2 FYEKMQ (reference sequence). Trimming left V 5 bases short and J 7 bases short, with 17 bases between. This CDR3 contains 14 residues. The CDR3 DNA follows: TGTGCCAGCAGCCCCGTAATGTCGGGTTATGAAGCTTTCTTT. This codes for CASSPVMSGYEAFF.

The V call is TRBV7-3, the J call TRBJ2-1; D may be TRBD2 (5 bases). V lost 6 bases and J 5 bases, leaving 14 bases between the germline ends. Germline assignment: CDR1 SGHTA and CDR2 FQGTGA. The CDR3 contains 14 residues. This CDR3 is CASRWSGTNNEQFF. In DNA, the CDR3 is TGTGCCAGCAGGTGGAGCGGAACGAACAATGAGCAGTTCTTC.

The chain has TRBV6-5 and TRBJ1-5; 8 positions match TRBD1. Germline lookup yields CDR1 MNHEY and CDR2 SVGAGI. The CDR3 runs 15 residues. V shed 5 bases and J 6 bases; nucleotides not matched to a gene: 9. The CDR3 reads CASSTTGDLGQPQHF. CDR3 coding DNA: TGTGCCAGCAGTACGACAGGGGATCTGGGTCAGCCCCAGCATTTT.